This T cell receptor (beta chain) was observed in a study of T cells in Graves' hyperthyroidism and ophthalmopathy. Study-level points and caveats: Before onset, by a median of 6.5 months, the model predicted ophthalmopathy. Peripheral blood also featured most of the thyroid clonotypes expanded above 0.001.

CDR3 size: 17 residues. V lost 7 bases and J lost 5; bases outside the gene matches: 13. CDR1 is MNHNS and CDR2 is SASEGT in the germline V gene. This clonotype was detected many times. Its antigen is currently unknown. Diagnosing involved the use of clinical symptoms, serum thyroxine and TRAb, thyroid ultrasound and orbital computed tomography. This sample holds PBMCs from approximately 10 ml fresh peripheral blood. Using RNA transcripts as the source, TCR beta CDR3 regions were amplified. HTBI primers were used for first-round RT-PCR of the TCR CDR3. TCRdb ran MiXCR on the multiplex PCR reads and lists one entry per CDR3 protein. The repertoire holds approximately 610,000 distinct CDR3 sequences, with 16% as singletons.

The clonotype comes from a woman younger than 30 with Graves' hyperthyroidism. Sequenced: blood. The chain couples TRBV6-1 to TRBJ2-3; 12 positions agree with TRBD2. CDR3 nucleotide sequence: TGTGCCAGCACCGGACCGCGACTAGCGGGAGTGAGAGATACGCAGTATTTT. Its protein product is CASTGPRLAGVRDTQYF.